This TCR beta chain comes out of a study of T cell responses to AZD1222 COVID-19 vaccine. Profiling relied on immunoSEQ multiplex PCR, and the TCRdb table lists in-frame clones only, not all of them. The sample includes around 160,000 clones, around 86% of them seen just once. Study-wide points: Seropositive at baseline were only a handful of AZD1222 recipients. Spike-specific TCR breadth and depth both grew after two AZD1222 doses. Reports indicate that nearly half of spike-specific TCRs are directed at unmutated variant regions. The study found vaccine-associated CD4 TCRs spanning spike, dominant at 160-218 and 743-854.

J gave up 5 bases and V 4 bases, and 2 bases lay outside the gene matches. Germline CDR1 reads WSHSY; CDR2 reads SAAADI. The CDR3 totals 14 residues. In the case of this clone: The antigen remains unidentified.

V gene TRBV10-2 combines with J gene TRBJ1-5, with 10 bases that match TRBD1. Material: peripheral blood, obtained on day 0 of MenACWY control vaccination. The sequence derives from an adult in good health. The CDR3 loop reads CASSATGGYQPQHF. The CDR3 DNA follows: TGCGCCAGCAGTGCGACAGGGGGCTATCAGCCCCAGCATTTT.